The 14 T cell receptor beta chains given below trace back to one sample, sequenced in a study of Tregs in tolerant kidney transplant recipients. Sequencing was performed with immunoSEQ multiplex PCR; in TCRdb, only in-frame clones are kept and a portion is missing. Seen here are 100,000 to 130,000 clones, 85% to 90% observed once, and the top ten hold 0.3% to 0.4%. The specimen comprised CD4+ T cells from blood, sampled before the transplant. The source is a human donor who received a combined kidney and bone marrow transplant.

The chain uses TRBV6-1 and TRBJ1-2; D gene unclear. The CDR3 is 12 residues long. Germline V gene sequence: CDR1 MNHNS, CDR2 SASEGT. Between the trimmed V and J ends, which lost 7 bases and 2 bases, there was a span of 8 bases. The CDR3 region is CASIGRNYGYTF. The CDR3 nucleotides are TGTGCCAGCATAGGCAGGAACTATGGCTACACCTTC.

The chain joins TRBV28 to TRBJ2-2; no reliable D call. Germline V gene lookup returns CDR1 MDHEN and CDR2 SYDVKM. This CDR3 comprises 15 residues. Trimming cost V 4 bases and J 0 bases, with 9 bases left between them. The CDR3 bases are TGTGCCAGCAGTTCACGCGCCACGAACACCGGGGAGCTGTTTTTT. It yields the protein CASSSRATNTGELFF. The full variable domain, completed using reference TRBV28 and TRBJ2-2, is DVKVTQSSRYLVKRTGEKVFLECVQDMDHENMFWYRQDPGLGLRLIYFSYDVKMKEKGDIPEGYSVSREKKERFSLILESASTNQTSMYLCASSSRATNTGELFFGEGSRLTVL.

The rearrangement joins TRBV19 to TRBJ2-7; TRBD1 is a possible D gene (5 bases). Germline values: CDR1 LNHDA, CDR2 SQIVND (reference sequence). V was pared by 10 bases and J by 6 bases, with 31 bases between. CDR3 size: 17 residues. In nucleotides, the CDR3 is TGTGCCACTTCGATGATATGGGGCAGGGCCAGTTTCCGCGAGCAGTACTTC. Protein sequence: CATSMIWGRASFREQYF. Together with reference TRBV19 and TRBJ2-7, the CDR3 gives the full variable domain: DGGITQSPKYLFRKEGQNVTLSCEQNLNHDAMYWYRQDPGQGLRLIYYSQIVNDFQKGDIAEGYSVSREKKESFPLTVTSAQKNPTAFYLCATSMIWGRASFREQYFGPGTRLTVT.

The V gene is TRBV14, the J gene TRBJ1-2; 7 positions agree with TRBD1. After removal of 2 bases from V and 4 bases from J, the junction contained 1 base not matched to a gene. Germline V gene lookup returns CDR1 SGHDN and CDR2 FVKESK. The CDR3 loop spans 13 amino acids. The CDR3 loop is CASSQYRGYGYTF. Here the CDR3 DNA reads TGTGCCAGCAGCCAATACAGGGGCTATGGCTACACCTTC.

CDR3 region: CASSFWLASQATDTQYF. DNA of the CDR3: TGTGCCAGCAGTTTCTGGTTAGCGTCCCAGGCAACAGATACGCAGTATTTT. This rearrangement joins TRBV28 to TRBJ2-3; maybe TRBD2 (5 bases). Between the trimmed V and J ends, which lost 3 bases and 3 bases, there was a span of 19 bases. This CDR3 comprises 17 residues. Germline V CDR1 and CDR2: MDHEN, SYDVKM. The entire variable domain, with the rest obtained from reference TRBV28 and TRBJ2-3, is as follows: DVKVTQSSRYLVKRTGEKVFLECVQDMDHENMFWYRQDPGLGLRLIYFSYDVKMKEKGDIPEGYSVSREKKERFSLILESASTNQTSMYLCASSFWLASQATDTQYFGPGTRLTVL.

V and J are TRBV28 and TRBJ1-1; perhaps TRBD1 as D (6 bases). Per germline, CDR1 MDHEN and CDR2 SYDVKM. V lost 4 bases and J lost 11, with 11 bases in between. The length of the CDR3 is 11 residues. The CDR3 spells CASSSDRKAFF. As DNA, the CDR3 is TGTGCCAGCAGTTCAGACAGGAAGGCTTTCTTT.

This sequence joins TRBV5-1 and TRBJ1-2, with 7 nucleotides matching TRBD1. This CDR3 comprises 13 residues. Germline CDR1 reads SGHRS; CDR2 reads YFSETQ. Losses at the gene ends were 0 bases for V and 6 bases for J; bases not matched to a gene: 2. The CDR3 bases are TGCGCCAGCAGCTTGGGTACAGGGGATGGCTACACCTTC. This translates into CASSLGTGDGYTF. The whole variable domain, remainder taken from reference TRBV5-1 and TRBJ1-2, is KAGVTQTPRYLIKTRGQQVTLSCSPISGHRSVSWYQQTPGQGLQFLFEYFSETQRNKGNFPGRFSGRQFSNSRSEMNVSTLELGDSALYLCASSLGTGDGYTFGSGTRLTVV.

The rearrangement links TRBV6-6 to TRBJ1-5; 9 bases line up with TRBD1. Germline CDR1 is MNHNY and CDR2 is SVGAGI (reference sequence). V lost 6 bases to trimming and J lost 6 bases; unmatched junction nucleotides: 9. The CDR3 has 15 residues. This CDR3 is CASRDRGEGGQPQHF. The CDR3 DNA reads TGTGCCAGCAGGGACAGGGGAGAAGGGGGTCAGCCCCAGCATTTT.

The V gene is TRBV6-1, the J gene TRBJ2-1; tentatively, D is TRBD1 (5 bases). Trimming took off 4 bases at V and 6 bases at J, with 7 bases between the two ends. Germline CDR1 reads MNHNS; CDR2 reads SASEGT. The CDR3 is made up of 12 amino acids. In DNA form, the CDR3 reads TGTGCCAGCAGTGGCCAGGGCAATGAGCAGTTCTTC. This gives the protein CASSGQGNEQFF.

This rearrangement joins TRBV19 to TRBJ1-1; TRBD1 matches 8 bases. Germline CDR1 and CDR2: LNHDA and SQIVND (reference sequence). V was pared by 7 bases and J by 3 bases, with 13 bases of the junction left unmatched. CDR3 length: 16 residues. CDR3: CASTLTGGRRDTEAFF. The CDR3 DNA reads TGTGCCAGTACCCTTACAGGGGGGCGGCGTGACACTGAAGCTTTCTTT. The variable domain in full, with the rest retrieved from reference TRBV19 and TRBJ1-1, is DGGITQSPKYLFRKEGQNVTLSCEQNLNHDAMYWYRQDPGQGLRLIYYSQIVNDFQKGDIAEGYSVSREKKESFPLTVTSAQKNPTAFYLCASTLTGGRRDTEAFFGQGTRLTVV.

This chain links TRBV28 with TRBJ1-1; TRBD1 aligns across 8 bases. With 7 bases clipped from V and 8 bases from J, the junction kept 9 bases outside the gene matches. CDR1 and CDR2 (germline): MDHEN, SYDVKM. The CDR3 contains 13 residues. CDR3 DNA: TGTGCCAGCACGGACAGGGCTGATGGAGAAGCTTTCTTT. Translated: CASTDRADGEAFF.

The gene calls are TRBV11-3 and TRBJ2-1, with 11 bases matching TRBD2. The germline CDR1 and CDR2 sequences are SGHNT and YENEEA. The V segment lost 1 base and the J segment 7 bases; nucleotides outside the gene matches: 0. The CDR3 runs 14 residues. The CDR3 DNA sequence: TGTGCCAGCAGCTTAGGACTAGCGGGGAATGAGCAGTTCTTC. Translating it yields CASSLGLAGNEQFF.

This chain links TRBV30 with TRBJ2-7; 7 bases are a match to TRBD2. Germline values: CDR1 GTSNPN, CDR2 SVGIG (reference sequence). This CDR3 has 16 residues. With V trimmed by 2 bases and J by 1 base, 11 bases remained unmatched. The CDR3 spells CAWSLSSGGWSYEQYF. The CDR3 DNA follows: TGTGCCTGGAGTTTGTCTAGCGGCGGGTGGTCCTACGAGCAGTACTTC.

The chain is built from TRBV12-5 and TRBJ2-7, with TRBD2 matching 11 bases. Trimming took 7 bases from V and 4 from J; bases not matched to a gene: 3. The CDR3 extends over 13 amino acids. CDR1 and CDR2 (germline): LGHNT, FRNRAP. CDR3 in amino acids: CASATSGGYEQYF. The CDR3 bases are TGTGCTAGTGCCACTAGCGGGGGATACGAGCAGTACTTC.